The 11 T cell receptor beta chains below come from one sample, sequenced in a study of cytomegalovirus exposure and HLA in healthy donors. The PCR was carried out with 60 Vbeta primers and 13 Jbeta primers. Profiling relied on immunoSEQ multiplex PCR, and the TCRdb table lists in-frame clones only, not all of them. This sample has some 190,000 clones, with approximately 86% found just once. Sequenced: PBMCs. Receptor source: a woman aged 25-40 years in good health and CMV-seronegative.

The chain employs TRBV10-1 and TRBJ2-5, with TRBD2 matching 12 bases. Germline V CDR1 and CDR2: WNHNN, SYGVQD (reference sequence). There are 15 residues in the CDR3. J lost 2 bases, V lost 4 bases, and 2 bases had no gene match. In nucleotides, the CDR3 is TGCGCCAGCAGTGCCGGACTAGCGGGACAAGAGACCCAGTACTTC. Encoded protein: CASSAGLAGQETQYF.

This chain connects TRBV28 to TRBJ2-7; TRBD2 aligns across 11 bases. Germline V lookup: CDR1 MDHEN, CDR2 SYDVKM. J lost 4 bases, V lost 6 bases, and 8 bases had no gene match. The CDR3 length is 15 residues. The CDR3, as DNA: TGTGCCAGCAGACCAGGGACTAGCGGATGGTACGAGCAGTACTTC. This encodes CASRPGTSGWYEQYF.

As to this clone: The sample has other DNA sequences that encode this CDR3 too. In DNA form, the CDR3 reads TGTGCCAGCAGTCCCGCCTACGAGCAGTACTTC. Translation: CASSPAYEQYF. This rearrangement joins TRBV28 to TRBJ2-7; unclear D gene. Germline assignment: CDR1 MDHEN and CDR2 SYDVKM. With 5 bases removed from V and 2 bases from J, the gap between germline ends came to 4 bases. This CDR3 is built from 11 residues.

Remarks on this clone: One end of the junction is discordant with germline, which a read error may explain. The chain recombines TRBV7-9 with TRBJ2-2; D is unresolved. Germline-derived CDR1 and CDR2 are SEHNR and FQNEAQ (reference sequence). The CDR3 spans 12 residues. CDR3 nucleotides: TGTTCCAGCAGCGTCAGCGCCGGGGAGCTGTTTTTT. This encodes CSSSVSAGELFF.

This chain joins TRBV5-1 and TRBJ1-2; possible D gene TRBD1, 5 bases. The CDR3 is 14 amino acids. Germline V CDR1 and CDR2: SGHRS, YFSETQ. Trimming took 4 bases from V and 8 from J, leaving 18 bases between them. The CDR3, as DNA: TGCGCCAGCAGCCCCCCTGCTCAGGGTTCGGGCTACACCTTC. Amino acid sequence: CASSPPAQGSGYTF. The variable domain in full, with the rest retrieved from reference TRBV5-1 and TRBJ1-2, is KAGVTQTPRYLIKTRGQQVTLSCSPISGHRSVSWYQQTPGQGLQFLFEYFSETQRNKGNFPGRFSGRQFSNSRSEMNVSTLELGDSALYLCASSPPAQGSGYTFGSGTRLTVV.

The chain carries TRBV6-1 and TRBJ2-5; D is ambiguous. V was pared by 8 bases and J by 0 bases, with 4 bases between. In germline, CDR1 is MNHNS, CDR2 SASEGT. The CDR3 runs to 11 residues. The CDR3 here is CASRDQETQYF. DNA of the CDR3: TGTGCCAGCCGGGACCAAGAGACCCAGTACTTC.

The chain recombines TRBV7-9 with TRBJ1-1, with 7 bases that match TRBD1. V lost 5 bases to trimming and J lost 5 bases; unmatched junction nucleotides: 8. The CDR3 consists of 14 residues. Germline lookup yields CDR1 SEHNR and CDR2 FQNEAQ (reference sequence). CDR3 sequence reads: CASSLVQGLTEAFF. The CDR3 DNA follows: TGTGCCAGCAGCCTCGTACAGGGGTTGACTGAAGCTTTCTTT. The whole variable domain, filled in from reference TRBV7-9 and TRBJ1-1, reads DTGVSQNPRHKITKRGQNVTFRCDPISEHNRLYWYRQTLGQGPEFLTYFQNEAQLEKSRLLSDRFSAERPKGSFSTLEIQRTEQGDSAMYLCASSLVQGLTEAFFGQGTRLTVV.

The V call is TRBV5-1, the J call TRBJ1-4; unclear D gene. V gave up 4 bases and J gave up 5 bases, with 9 bases separating them. Germline V gene sequence: CDR1 SGHRS, CDR2 YFSETQ. This CDR3 has 13 residues. The DNA for the CDR3 is TGCGCCAGCAGCCGGGGTGAAAATGAAAAACTGTTTTTT. As protein: CASSRGENEKLFF.

The V and J genes are TRBV10-1 and TRBJ2-7; D perhaps matches TRBD1 (6 bases). CDR3 length equals 14 residues. Per the germline V gene, CDR1 is WNHNN and CDR2 is SYGVQD (reference sequence). The ends were cut back, 5 bases at V and 5 bases at J, with 16 bases in the middle. CDR3 sequence: CASSSGGSGHEQYF. For the CDR3, the DNA is TGCGCCAGCAGTTCTGGGGGCTCAGGCCACGAGCAGTACTTC.

This sequence joins TRBV5-1 and TRBJ2-1, with TRBD2 identical over 7 bases. The CDR3 runs to 15 residues. CDR1 is SGHRS, CDR2 YFSETQ, per germline. V shed 0 bases, J shed 7 bases, and the junction held 7 bases outside the gene matches. CDR3 nucleotides: TGCGCCAGCAGCTTGGGTACTAGCGTCCCTAATGAGCAGTTCTTC. It is translated as CASSLGTSVPNEQFF.

This chain links TRBV4-2 with TRBJ2-3, with 7 bases lining up with TRBD2. Trimming at V came to 2 bases and at J to 3 bases, leaving 8 bases not matched to a gene. The CDR3 is 16 amino acids. Germline values: CDR1 LGHNA, CDR2 YNFKEQ. DNA for the CDR3: TGTGCCAGCAGCCAACTAACGGCGGGGGAGACAGATACGCAGTATTTT. It yields the protein CASSQLTAGETDTQYF.